The 25 T cell receptor beta chains presented below share a single source sample, sequenced in a study of long-term antiretroviral therapy in people with HIV. A v3.0 immunoSEQ assay was performed at survey level. Some clones are missing from TCRdb's copy, which holds only in-frame ones; the method was immunoSEQ multiplex PCR. Here the sample spans tens of thousands of clones, about 88% being singletons. Sample: unsorted PBMCs, taken 0.6 years after starting antiretroviral therapy. All receptors derive from a man between 60 and 75 years old with HIV.

CDR3 region: CASSEAQSLNEQFF. The CDR3 region has the DNA TGTGCCAGCAGTGAAGCGCAGAGCCTCAATGAGCAGTTCTTC. The chain carries TRBV2 and TRBJ2-1; D is ambiguous. Deletions cut 0 bases from V and 6 bases from J, with 9 bases between. CDR1 and CDR2 from the germline V gene are SNHLY and FYNNEI. The CDR3 covers 14 residues.

The chain recombines TRBV28 with TRBJ2-3, with a weak D call TRBD2 (6 bases). Germline V gene sequence: CDR1 MDHEN, CDR2 SYDVKM. This CDR3 region has 15 residues. V was clipped by 2 bases and J by 6 bases, with 15 bases between them. This chain's CDR3 is CASSLHNGGPDTQYF. CDR3 in DNA: TGTGCCAGCAGTTTACACAACGGGGGTCCCGATACGCAGTATTTT.

This sequence joins TRBV9 and TRBJ1-3; 7 nucleotides align to TRBD1. The CDR3 runs to 16 residues. Germline trimming cut 1 base from V and 4 bases from J; bases unmatched to any gene: 8. In germline, CDR1 is SGDLS, CDR2 YYNGEE. This chain's CDR3 is CASSVRGLLSGNTIYF. DNA for the CDR3: TGTGCCAGCAGCGTAAGGGGGCTGCTCTCGGGAAACACCATATATTTT.

The rearrangement links TRBV7-3 to TRBJ2-3, with 8 bases aligning to TRBD1. CDR1 and CDR2 from the germline V gene are SGHTA and FQGTGA. The CDR3 loop spans 15 amino acids. V lost 5 bases and J lost 0; bases outside the gene matches: 4. This CDR3 is CASSTGQGSTDTQYF. DNA for the CDR3: TGTGCCAGCAGCACCGGACAGGGTAGCACAGATACGCAGTATTTT.

The chain employs TRBV6-1 and TRBJ2-7; TRBD1 aligns across 7 bases. With V trimmed by 5 bases and J by 1 base, 8 bases remained unmatched. This CDR3 spans 15 amino acids. Germline lookup yields CDR1 MNHNS and CDR2 SASEGT. The CDR3 loop reads CASSNSRDRSYEQYF. In DNA form, the CDR3 reads TGTGCCAGCAGTAATTCCCGGGACAGATCCTACGAGCAGTACTTC.

The chain couples TRBV18 to TRBJ2-3; no definite D call. The V end lost 3 bases, the J end lost 0 bases, and 4 bases lay between the germline ends. The CDR3 is 13 amino acids. The germline gives CDR1 KGHSH, CDR2 LQKENI. The CDR3 DNA follows: TGTGCCAGCTCACCCCCTAGCACAGATACGCAGTATTTT. Protein product: CASSPPSTDTQYF.

The chain combines TRBV7-3 with TRBJ2-3; D assignment may be TRBD1 or TRBD2 (7 bases each). V lost 4 bases to trimming and J lost 6 bases, with 14 bases between them. CDR3 length: 14 amino acids. Per germline, CDR1 SGHTA and CDR2 FQGTGA. The CDR3 coding sequence is TGTGCCAGCAGCTCCAGACAGGGAGGGGATACGCAGTATTTT. This gives the protein CASSSRQGGDTQYF.

The rearrangement joins TRBV7-3 to TRBJ2-3; 11 bases are a match to TRBD1. J gave up 6 bases and V 1 base, and 9 bases lay outside the gene matches. Germline CDR1 and CDR2: SGHTA and FQGTGA. The CDR3 extends over 17 amino acids. The CDR3 DNA sequence: TGTGCCAGCAGCTTAAACCCAGGACAGGGGGCGGGGGATACGCAGTATTTT. Translated: CASSLNPGQGAGDTQYF.

The chain uses TRBV7-2 and TRBJ2-3; D assignment may be TRBD1 or TRBD2 (5 bases each). Trimming stripped 5 bases from V and 6 bases from J, with 18 bases between. Germline values: CDR1 SGHTA, CDR2 FQGNSA. The CDR3 has 15 residues. The CDR3 spells CASSRTSGAYDTQYF. In nucleotides, the CDR3 is TGTGCCAGCAGCCGAACTTCCGGGGCCTACGATACGCAGTATTTT.

The chain's CDR3 is CASSRSGGARTGELFF. The CDR3 DNA sequence: TGTGCCAGCAGCCGTAGCGGGGGGGCGCGGACCGGGGAGCTGTTTTTT. The rearrangement links TRBV7-2 to TRBJ2-2; 11 nucleotides match TRBD2. The germline gives CDR1 SGHTA, CDR2 FQGNSA. There are 16 residues in the CDR3. The junction had 7 bases not matched to a gene; V was cut back by 5 bases and J by 5 bases.

The genes are TRBV5-1 and TRBJ2-5; possibly TRBD1 or TRBD2 for D (5 bases each). Germline V lookup: CDR1 SGHRS, CDR2 YFSETQ. Trimming cost V 4 bases and J 2 bases, with 24 bases left between them. This CDR3 spans 18 amino acids. As DNA, the CDR3 is TGCGCCAGCAGCCGGGATTCTTTTCTAAGACAGAGACAAGAGACCCAGTACTTC. It yields the protein CASSRDSFLRQRQETQYF.

The rearrangement joins TRBV11-2 to TRBJ2-1, with 10 nucleotides matching TRBD2. The CDR3 sequence is 18 residues long. Germline V gene sequence: CDR1 SGHAT, CDR2 FQNNGV. The ends lost 1 base at V and 3 bases at J; junction bases unmatched: 9. The CDR3 reads CASSLGWSSGGLYNEQFF. In DNA, the CDR3 is TGTGCCAGCAGCTTAGGTTGGTCTAGCGGGGGACTCTACAATGAGCAGTTCTTC.

The genes are TRBV10-3 and TRBJ1-5, with 11 bases identical to TRBD1. Germline V lookup: CDR1 ENHRY, CDR2 SYGVKD. The CDR3 is 19 residues long. V lost 10 bases, J lost 1 base, and 18 bases stayed unmatched. CDR3 sequence: CATKKGQGAGNGSNQPQHF. The CDR3 nucleotides are TGTGCCACCAAAAAAGGACAGGGGGCGGGTAACGGCAGCAATCAGCCCCAGCATTTT.

The rearrangement joins TRBV27 to TRBJ2-7; TRBD2 agrees at 7 bases. CDR1 MNHEY and CDR2 SMNVEV come from the germline V gene (reference sequence). The CDR3 consists of 12 residues. The J segment lost 4 bases and the V segment lost 6 bases, leaving 3 bases of the junction unmatched. For the CDR3, the DNA is TGTGCCAGCAGGGCAGCGGGGTACGAGCAGTACTTC. Its protein is CASRAAGYEQYF.

The chain is built from TRBV29-1 and TRBJ1-1; the D gene is possibly TRBD1 (5 bases). The CDR3 is 13 residues long. The germline gives CDR1 SQVTM, CDR2 ANQGSEA. Trimming took off 4 bases at V and 4 bases at J, with 13 bases between the two ends. The CDR3 sequence: CSVVPRGVTEAFF. The CDR3 nucleotides are TGCAGCGTTGTTCCCCGGGGGGTCACTGAAGCTTTCTTT.

This rearrangement joins TRBV4-3 to TRBJ2-1, with D unresolved. This CDR3 spans 11 amino acids. Trimming stripped 3 bases from V and 8 bases from J, with 5 bases between. The germline V gene encodes CDR1 LGHNA and CDR2 YSLEER. CDR3 residues: CASSQGYEQFF. CDR3 nucleotide sequence: TGCGCCAGCAGCCAGGGGTATGAGCAGTTCTTC.

The gene calls are TRBV6-1 and TRBJ1-5; possibly TRBD1 for D (6 bases). This CDR3 has 19 residues. V was pared by 0 bases and J by 0 bases, with 18 bases between. CDR1 and CDR2 (germline): MNHNS, SASEGT. The CDR3 protein is CASSEAPRTATYSNQPQHF. The CDR3 nucleotides are TGTGCCAGCAGTGAAGCGCCCCGGACAGCGACTTATAGCAATCAGCCCCAGCATTTT.

The chain recombines TRBV5-1 with TRBJ2-7; TRBD2 matches 13 bases. This CDR3 region has 15 residues. The ends lost 3 bases at V and 4 bases at J; junction bases unmatched: 4. Germline CDR1 SGHRS, CDR2 YFSETQ. The CDR3 sequence: CASSSMTSGGYEQYF. CDR3 in DNA: TGCGCCAGCAGCTCTATGACTAGCGGGGGGTACGAGCAGTACTTC.

This clone was detected once. The chain employs TRBV2 and TRBJ2-7; 7 bases line up with TRBD2. Germline-derived CDR1 and CDR2 are SNHLY and FYNNEI. With 6 bases clipped from V and 2 bases from J, the junction kept 10 bases outside the gene matches. The CDR3 consists of 15 residues. CDR3 sequence: CASRIAGLVPYEQYF. The CDR3 DNA reads TGTGCCAGCAGAATAGCGGGCCTGGTTCCCTACGAGCAGTACTTC.

The CDR3 bases are TGTGCCAGCTCACCGTTCCGGGGGAGCACCGGGGAGCTGTTTTTT. Amino acid sequence: CASSPFRGSTGELFF. The V gene is TRBV18, the J gene TRBJ2-2, with D perhaps TRBD2 (6 bases). V lost 3 bases and J lost 4, with 12 bases in between. Germline assignment: CDR1 KGHSH and CDR2 LQKENI. CDR3 length: 15 residues.

This clone came up a few times. CDR3 in DNA: TGTGCCAGCACCACCCGTCCCCATATGGGGGAGACCCAGTACTTC. It encodes CASTTRPHMGETQYF. J is TRBJ2-5 and V is TRBV6-5; D remains unclear. Germline-derived CDR1 and CDR2 are MNHEY and SVGAGI. V was cut by 7 bases and J by 5 bases, with 20 bases left in between. The CDR3 is made up of 15 amino acids.

This clone has more than one count but fewer than ten. V is TRBV10-1 and J is TRBJ2-7; 7 bases map to TRBD1. This CDR3 has 12 residues. The V gene's germline CDR1 is WNHNN and CDR2 SYGVQD (reference sequence). The V and J ends lost 8 bases and 6 bases, in that order; junction bases with no gene match: 7. This CDR3 reads CASEGQFGEQYF. CDR3 sequence (DNA): TGCGCCAGCGAGGGACAGTTTGGCGAGCAGTACTTC.

This chain links TRBV27 with TRBJ2-1; 11 bases map to TRBD2. CDR1 is MNHEY and CDR2 is SMNVEV in the germline V gene (reference sequence). Trimming cost V 6 bases and J 1 base; bases outside gene matches: 14. CDR3 size: 19 residues. CDR3 nucleotides: TGTGCCAGCAGCCACCGCCCTTATAGCGGGAGGGGGTCCTACAATGAGCAGTTCTTC. It codes for CASSHRPYSGRGSYNEQFF.

The sample holds a few counts of this clone. This rearrangement joins TRBV15 to TRBJ2-7; 7 bases agree with TRBD1. Germline V gene lookup returns CDR1 LNHNV and CDR2 YYDKDF (reference sequence). The V segment lost 7 bases and the J segment 3 bases; nucleotides outside the gene matches: 6. This CDR3 is 13 amino acids long. The CDR3 region has the DNA TGTGCCACCAAGGGGGCAAGTAGCTACGAGCAGTACTTC. Translating gives CATKGASSYEQYF.

For this clone: This sample also contains other DNA sequences that code for the same CDR3. V usage is TRBV6-5 and J usage is TRBJ1-2, with D maybe TRBD1 (6 bases). The CDR3 is made up of 12 amino acids. Germline V gene sequence: CDR1 MNHEY, CDR2 SVGAGI. V was cut by 9 bases and J by 5 bases, with 13 bases left in between. For the CDR3, the DNA is TGTGCCAGTTGGACAGCGGATTATGGCTACACCTTC. Translation gives CASWTADYGYTF.